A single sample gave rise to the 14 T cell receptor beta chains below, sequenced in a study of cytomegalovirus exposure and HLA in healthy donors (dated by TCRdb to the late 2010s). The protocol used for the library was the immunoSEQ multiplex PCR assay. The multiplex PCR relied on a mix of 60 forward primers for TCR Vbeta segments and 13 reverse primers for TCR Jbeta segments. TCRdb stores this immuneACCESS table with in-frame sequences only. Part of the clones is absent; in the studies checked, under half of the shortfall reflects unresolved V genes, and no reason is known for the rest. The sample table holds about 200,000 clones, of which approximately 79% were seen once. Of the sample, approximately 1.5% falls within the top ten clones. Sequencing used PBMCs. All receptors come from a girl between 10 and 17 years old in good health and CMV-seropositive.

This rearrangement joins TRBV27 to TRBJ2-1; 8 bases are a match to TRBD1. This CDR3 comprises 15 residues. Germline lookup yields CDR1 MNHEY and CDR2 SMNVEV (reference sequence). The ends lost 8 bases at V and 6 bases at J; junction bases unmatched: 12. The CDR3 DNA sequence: TGTGCCAGCTGTGCAGGGGGCAGAGGTTCCAATGAGCAGTTCTTC. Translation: CASCAGGRGSNEQFF.

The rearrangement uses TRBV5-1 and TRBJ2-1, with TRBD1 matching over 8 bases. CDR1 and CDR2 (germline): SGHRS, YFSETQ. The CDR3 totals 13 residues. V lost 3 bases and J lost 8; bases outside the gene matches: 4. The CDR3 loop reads CASSSDRGDEQFF. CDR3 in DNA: TGCGCCAGCAGCTCCGACAGGGGCGATGAGCAGTTCTTC. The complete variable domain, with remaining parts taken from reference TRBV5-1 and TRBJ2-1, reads KAGVTQTPRYLIKTRGQQVTLSCSPISGHRSVSWYQQTPGQGLQFLFEYFSETQRNKGNFPGRFSGRQFSNSRSEMNVSTLELGDSALYLCASSSDRGDEQFFGPGTRLTVL.

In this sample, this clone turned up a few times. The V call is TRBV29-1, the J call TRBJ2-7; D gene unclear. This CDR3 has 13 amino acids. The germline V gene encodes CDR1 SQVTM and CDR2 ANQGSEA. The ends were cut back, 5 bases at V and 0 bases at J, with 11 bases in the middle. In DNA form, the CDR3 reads TGCAGCGTTCTTACGGAGAGCTCCTACGAGCAGTACTTC. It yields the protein CSVLTESSYEQYF.

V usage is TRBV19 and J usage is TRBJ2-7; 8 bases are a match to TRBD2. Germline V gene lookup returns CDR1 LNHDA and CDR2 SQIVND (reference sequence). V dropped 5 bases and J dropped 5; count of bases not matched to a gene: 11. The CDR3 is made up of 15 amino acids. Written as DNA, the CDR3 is TGTGCCAGTAGTCCCGGCGGGGGGCGCACCCACGAGCAGTACTTC. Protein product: CASSPGGGRTHEQYF.

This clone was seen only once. CDR3 residues: CASSQGGGVLYNEQFF. The DNA of the CDR3 is TGCGCCAGCAGCCAAGGCGGGGGAGTGCTCTACAATGAGCAGTTCTTC. This rearrangement joins TRBV4-1 to TRBJ2-1, with 7 nucleotides matching TRBD2. From germline, CDR1 is MGHRA and CDR2 YSYEKL. J lost 3 bases, V lost 1 base, and 6 bases had no gene match. The CDR3 covers 16 residues.

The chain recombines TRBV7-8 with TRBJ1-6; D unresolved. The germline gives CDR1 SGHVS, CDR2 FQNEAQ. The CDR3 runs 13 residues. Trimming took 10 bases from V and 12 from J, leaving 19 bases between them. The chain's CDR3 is CATRDGPEGPLHF. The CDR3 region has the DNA TGTGCCACCCGAGACGGTCCCGAGGGACCCCTCCACTTT.

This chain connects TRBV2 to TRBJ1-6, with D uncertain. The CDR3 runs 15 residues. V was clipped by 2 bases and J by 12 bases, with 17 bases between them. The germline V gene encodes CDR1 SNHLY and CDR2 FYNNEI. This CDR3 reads CASSERRNQAEPLHF. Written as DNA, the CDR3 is TGTGCCAGCAGTGAACGGAGAAACCAAGCAGAACCCCTCCACTTT.

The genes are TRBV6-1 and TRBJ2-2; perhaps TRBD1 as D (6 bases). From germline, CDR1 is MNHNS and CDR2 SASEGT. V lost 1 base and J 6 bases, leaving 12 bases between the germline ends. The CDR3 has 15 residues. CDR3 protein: CASSEDRVGAGELFF. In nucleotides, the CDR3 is TGTGCCAGCAGTGAAGACAGGGTGGGGGCCGGGGAGCTGTTTTTT.

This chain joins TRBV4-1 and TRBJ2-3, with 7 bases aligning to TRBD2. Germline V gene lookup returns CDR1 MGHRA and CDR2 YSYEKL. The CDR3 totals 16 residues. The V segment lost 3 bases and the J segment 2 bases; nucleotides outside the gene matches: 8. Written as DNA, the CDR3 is TGCGCCAGCAGCCAGTGGGAGGGGTTTGCCACAGATACGCAGTATTTT. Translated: CASSQWEGFATDTQYF.

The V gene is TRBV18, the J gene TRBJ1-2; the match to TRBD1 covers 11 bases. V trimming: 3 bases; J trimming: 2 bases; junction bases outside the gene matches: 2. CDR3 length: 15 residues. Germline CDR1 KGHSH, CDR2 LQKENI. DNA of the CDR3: TGTGCCAGCTCACCTGGGACAGGGGGGAACTATGGCTACACCTTC. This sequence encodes CASSPGTGGNYGYTF.

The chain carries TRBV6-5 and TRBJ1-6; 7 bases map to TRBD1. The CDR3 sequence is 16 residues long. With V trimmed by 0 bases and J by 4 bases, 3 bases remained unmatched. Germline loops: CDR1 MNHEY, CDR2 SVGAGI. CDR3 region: CASSYSLGQYNSPLHF. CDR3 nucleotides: TGTGCCAGCAGTTACTCGCTGGGACAGTATAATTCACCCCTCCACTTT.

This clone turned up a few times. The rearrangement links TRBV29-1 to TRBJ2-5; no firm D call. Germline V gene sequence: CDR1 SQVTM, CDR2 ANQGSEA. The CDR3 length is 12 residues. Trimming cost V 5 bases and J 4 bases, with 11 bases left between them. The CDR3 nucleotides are TGCAGCGTTTCGAGAGAGGCAGAGACCCAGTACTTC. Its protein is CSVSREAETQYF.

The CDR3 loop is CASVIFWNEGQGPLPNTEAFF. CDR3 coding DNA: TGTGCCAGCGTCATTTTTTGGAATGAAGGACAGGGGCCCCTTCCGAACACTGAAGCTTTCTTT. V is TRBV21-1 and J is TRBJ1-1; the table assigns TRBD1, which was not confirmed against the DNA. TRBV21-1 is a pseudogene. The CDR3 extends over 21 amino acids.

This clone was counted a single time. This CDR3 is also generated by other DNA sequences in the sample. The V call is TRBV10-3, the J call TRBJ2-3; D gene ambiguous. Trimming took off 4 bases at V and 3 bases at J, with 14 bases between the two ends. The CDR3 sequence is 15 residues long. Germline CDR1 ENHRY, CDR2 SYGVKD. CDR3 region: CAISVGGSSTDTQYF. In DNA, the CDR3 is TGTGCCATCAGTGTAGGCGGATCCTCAACAGATACGCAGTATTTT.